A single sample is the source of the 19 T cell receptor beta chains below, sequenced in a study of shared clonotypes between healthy human individuals. Clones were read by immunoSEQ multiplex PCR, and TCRdb kept only the in-frame ones, dropping some. The table lists about 2 million clones, 90% to 95% of them singletons, with around 0.13% in the top ten. Material for sequencing was naive CD4+ T cells sorted from blood. Subset defined: CD45RA+ positively selected. The receptor set was obtained from a man aged 18 to 30 in good health.

CDR3 in amino acids: CASSLARVVYGYTF. The CDR3 coding sequence is TGTGCCAGCAGCTTGGCCAGGGTGGTCTATGGCTACACCTTC. V usage is TRBV5-8 and J usage is TRBJ1-2; maybe TRBD1 (5 bases). The CDR3 sequence is 14 residues long. V was shortened by 0 bases and J by 4 bases, with 10 bases between the two germline ends. Per germline, CDR1 SGHTS and CDR2 YDEGEE.

In regard to this clone: In the same sample, other DNA sequences code for this CDR3. This chain links TRBV5-1 with TRBJ1-6; D is undetermined. The CDR3 is 14 residues long. CDR1 is SGHRS and CDR2 is YFSETQ in the germline V gene. The V and J ends lost 4 bases and 4 bases respectively, with 9 bases between them. This CDR3 reads CASSEGGYNSPLHF. Written as DNA, the CDR3 is TGCGCCAGCAGCGAGGGAGGATATAATTCACCCCTCCACTTT.

V is TRBV6-6 and J is TRBJ2-7; D may be TRBD1 or TRBD2 (5 bases each). Trimming removed 2 bases at V and 5 bases at J, with 16 bases between. This CDR3 contains 15 residues. Per germline, CDR1 MNHNY and CDR2 SVGAGI (reference sequence). CDR3 region: CASSYDPGLLDEQYF. DNA for the CDR3: TGTGCCAGCAGTTACGATCCGGGGCTTCTGGACGAGCAGTACTTC.

V usage is TRBV9 and J usage is TRBJ1-2; 8 bases agree with TRBD1. The CDR3 consists of 16 residues. Germline values: CDR1 SGDLS, CDR2 YYNGEE. V lost 0 bases, J lost 3 bases, and 7 bases stayed unmatched. CDR3 bases: TGTGCCAGCAGCGTAGCCGGACAGGGTTCGCACTATGGCTACACCTTC. Translating gives CASSVAGQGSHYGYTF.

Notes on this clone: This could be a read error, since a much larger clone is one nucleotide away. The chain recombines TRBV29-1 with TRBJ2-5; possibly TRBD1 for D (5 bases). The CDR3 has 12 amino acids. V shed 6 bases and J shed 5 bases, with 13 bases lying between them. The germline V gene encodes CDR1 SQVTM and CDR2 ANQGSEA. CDR3 sequence: CSVARDRETQYF. CDR3 nucleotide sequence: TGCAGCGTGGCCAGGGATCGGGAGACCCAGTACTTC.

The CDR3 spells CASSDRGRGRNEQYF. The CDR3, as DNA: TGCGCCAGCAGTGATAGGGGAAGGGGGCGAAACGAGCAGTACTTC. The V and J genes are TRBV10-2 and TRBJ2-7, with 7 bases that match TRBD1. The germline CDR1 and CDR2 sequences are WSHSY and SAAADI. V gave up 3 bases and J gave up 5 bases; unmatched junction bases: 10. The length of the CDR3 is 15 residues.

The rearrangement joins TRBV5-1 to TRBJ2-7; perhaps D is TRBD1 or TRBD2 (5 bases each). Germline loops: CDR1 SGHRS, CDR2 YFSETQ. The CDR3 totals 14 residues. Trimming took 4 bases from V and 6 from J, leaving 17 bases between them. CDR3 sequence (DNA): TGCGCCAGCAGCCCCGGGGCAAGCTGGGCCGAGCAGTACTTC. Translated, it gives CASSPGASWAEQYF.

The chain is built from TRBV28 and TRBJ2-3; 12 nucleotides agree with TRBD1. The CDR3 contains 15 residues. The V gene end was trimmed by 5 bases and the J gene end by 6 bases; junction bases not matched to a gene: 6. In germline, CDR1 is MDHEN, CDR2 SYDVKM. The DNA of the CDR3 is TGTGCCAGCAGTGGGTGGGACAGGGGGCTTGATACGCAGTATTTT. Its translation is CASSGWDRGLDTQYF.

The gene calls are TRBV19 and TRBJ2-5, with 14 bases matching TRBD2. Trimming took 5 bases from V and 3 from J; bases not matched to a gene: 5. The V gene's germline CDR1 is LNHDA and CDR2 SQIVND (reference sequence). There are 16 residues in the CDR3. CDR3 coding DNA: TGTGCCAGTAGTCCGCGACTAGCGGGGGGGGAAGAGACCCAGTACTTC. Its translation is CASSPRLAGGEETQYF.

This rearrangement joins TRBV11-3 to TRBJ1-5; 8 nucleotides match TRBD1. The CDR3 contains 15 residues. V lost 5 bases and J lost 5; bases outside the gene matches: 8. In germline, CDR1 is SGHNT, CDR2 YENEEA. The CDR3 sequence: CASSPGQGGHQPQHF. In DNA form, the CDR3 reads TGTGCCAGCAGCCCCGGACAGGGAGGACATCAGCCCCAGCATTTT.

The chain recombines TRBV7-2 with TRBJ1-2; 7 bases align to TRBD1. The CDR3 extends over 13 amino acids. V dropped 5 bases and J dropped 12; count of bases not matched to a gene: 12. The germline V gene has CDR1 SGHTA and CDR2 FQGNSA. Written as DNA, the CDR3 is TGTGCCAGCAGCGAAGACAGGGCATACTTAAACACCTTC. Translated, it gives CASSEDRAYLNTF.

This chain links TRBV2 with TRBJ1-6; D ambiguous. V was trimmed by 9 bases and J by 0 bases, leaving 6 bases between them. Germline CDR1 reads SNHLY; CDR2 reads FYNNEI. CDR3 length equals 13 residues. Written as DNA, the CDR3 is TGTGCCAGTGCGAGCTCCTATAATTCACCCCTCCACTTT. Protein sequence: CASASSYNSPLHF.

The sample holds one count of this clone. Here the CDR3 DNA reads TGTGCCAGCAGTGAGAGGTGGGGGCGGAACACTGAAGCTTTCTTT. This translates into CASSERWGRNTEAFF. The chain employs TRBV6-1 and TRBJ1-1; D perhaps matches TRBD1 (6 bases). The V end lost 3 bases, the J end lost 1 base, and 12 bases lay between the germline ends. The CDR3 totals 15 residues. Germline CDR1 MNHNS, CDR2 SASEGT.

The rearrangement uses TRBV21-1 and TRBJ1-1; the listed D gene, TRBD1, was not tested against the DNA. TRBV21-1 represents a pseudogene. The CDR3 has 18 residues. DNA for the CDR3: TGTGCCAGCAGCAAATTTTTATCAGGGGACAGTCGTCTCCATGAAGCTTTCTTT. Encoded protein: CASSKFLSGDSRLHEAFF.

On this clone: With a much larger clone just one base away, this may be a read error. Other nucleotide sequences in the sample specify the same CDR3. The chain employs TRBV29-1 and TRBJ2-7; D is undetermined. The ends were cut back, 1 base at V and 0 bases at J, with 1 base in the middle. There are 11 residues in the CDR3. CDR1 is SQVTM, CDR2 ANQGSEA, per germline. The CDR3: CSVEGSYEQYF. The CDR3 coding sequence is TGCAGCGTTGAAGGCTCCTACGAGCAGTACTTC.

V usage is TRBV6-5 and J usage is TRBJ1-3; 9 nucleotides line up with TRBD1. The CDR3 is 15 amino acids. V trimming: 4 bases; J trimming: 4 bases; junction bases outside the gene matches: 5. The germline V gene has CDR1 MNHEY and CDR2 SVGAGI. The CDR3 here is CASSSTGGWGNTIYF. The CDR3 nucleotides are TGTGCCAGCAGTTCCACAGGGGGCTGGGGAAACACCATATATTTT.

V is TRBV9 and J is TRBJ2-1, with TRBD1 matching over 9 bases. The CDR3 is made up of 15 amino acids. With V trimmed by 4 bases and J by 4 bases, 6 bases remained unmatched. The V gene's germline CDR1 is SGDLS and CDR2 YYNGEE. The CDR3 spells CASSIRTGDYNEQFF. The CDR3 DNA sequence: TGTGCCAGCAGCATCCGGACAGGGGATTACAATGAGCAGTTCTTC.

CDR3 in DNA: TGTGCCAGCAGCGTGGCCGGGACAGGGTCCAATCAGCCCCAGCATTTT. Protein: CASSVAGTGSNQPQHF. This sequence joins TRBV7-8 and TRBJ1-5; 9 positions match TRBD1. CDR1 is SGHVS and CDR2 is FQNEAQ in the germline V gene. This CDR3 region has 16 residues. The junction had 8 bases not matched to a gene; V was cut back by 5 bases and J by 3 bases.

The chain links TRBV5-4 to TRBJ2-7; D may be TRBD1 (6 bases). Germline V gene data show CDR1 as SGHNT and CDR2 as YYREEE (reference sequence). V gave up 6 bases and J gave up 4 bases, with 14 bases separating them. The CDR3 has 13 amino acids. CDR3 coding DNA: TGTGCCAGCACCAAAAACCAGGGGTACGAGCAGTACTTC. Translating gives CASTKNQGYEQYF.